This T cell receptor (beta chain) was recovered during a study of beta chain features in type 1 diabetes. Notes on the study in general: When Type 1 diabetes patients were examined, their TCRB CDR3s proved moderately but significantly shorter in all four CD4+ subsets.

Of note for this clone: Its cognate antigen is unknown.

V was shortened by 2 bases and J by 0 bases, with 8 bases between the two germline ends. Germline lookup yields CDR1 SGHTA and CDR2 FQGNSA. The CDR3 sequence is 15 residues long. Expressed TCRB transcripts got sequenced, as all isolated RNA was reverse transcribed. Method: immunoSEQ multiplex PCR; TCRdb's copy keeps in-frame clones and lacks some. This table has some 360,000 clones, over 8.5% appearing once. The source of this sequence is a young man with type 1 diabetes. Sequenced input: central memory CD4+ T cells from blood. The rearrangement joins TRBV7-2 to TRBJ2-1; D ambiguous. The CDR3 DNA reads TGTGCCAGCAGCTTATCGGTGAGCTCCTACAATGAGCAGTTCTTC. Its translation is CASSLSVSSYNEQFF.